This record concerns one T cell receptor beta chain sequence. The sample holds a few counts of this clonotype. It has no known antigen specificity. Within one base of it there is no much larger clone, and no base qualities were kept. The data belong to a study of blood T cells in healthy people across ages (dated by TCRdb to between 2015 and 2017). For the wider study: In model experiments, roughly one uniquely barcoded TCR beta cDNA molecule per two T cells was captured by template switching. The donors were split into four age groups: young (average approximately 16 years), middle-aged (nearly 40), aged (about 62) and long-lived (approximately 80). Using deep sequencing normalized with unique cDNA molecular identifiers, the study measured how TCR beta repertoire diversity changes with age. To avoid experimental bias, donors of different ages were distributed randomly across sequencing lanes. Using the same blood draw, the study looked at two additional independent replicas of 1 million unique cDNA reads for two donors, one aged 18 to 30 and the other aged 80 or older. General conclusions and limits of the study: Estimates of total diversity based on one million sequenced T cells were considered lower bounds and underestimates. The long-lived group showed more naive CD4+ T cells, fewer expanded clones and increased TCR diversity than the aged group, suggesting age selection. Observed TCR beta diversity per million T cells fell roughly linearly with age, and a significant reduction was already apparent by age around 36. The percentage of naive T cells measured by flow cytometry correlated strongly with observed TCR beta diversity. Donor CMV infection status was unknown, potentially confounding age-related changes in expanded clonotypes. Conclusive comparison of naive and antigen-experienced compartments was prevented by the profiling of bulk unsorted PBMCs.

The donors were roughly 39 Caucasian individuals from Russia, aged about 6 to 95 years, who were systemically healthy. Each donor gave about 9.7 milliliters of peripheral blood, drawn into EDTA-treated Vacutainer tubes. Ficoll-Paque density-gradient centrifugation was used to isolate PBMCs, with at least 6 million per sample. Total RNA was extracted from PBMCs with Trizol reagent, with at least 5 micrograms obtained per sample. Naive CD45RAhigh/CD27high T cell percentages were measured by flow cytometry on a PBMC aliquot from every donor. Preparation of the library involved 5' RACE. Instrument on record: Illumina HiSeq 2500. The second PCR ran for about 6 to 12 cycles and used a J-beta primer mix along with a sample-barcoded 5' primer. Each TCR beta cDNA molecule received a unique molecular identifier from a template-switch 5' adaptor carrying 12 random nucleotides. Each sample yielded at least 3 million CDR3-containing paired-end reads. First-strand cDNA was synthesized from all RNA with the Mint cDNA synthesis kit, primed by a TRBC-specific oligonucleotide. Following uracil-DNA glycosylase treatment, all cDNA underwent a first 18-cycle PCR with the universal primers M1SS and BC2_uni_R. As for the original processing: For normalization, 1 million high-quality reads were randomly selected from each sample, with every read carrying a distinct molecular identifier. Reads sharing molecular identifiers were discarded rather than binned into consensus sequences. CDR3 identification, clonotype clustering and error correction used MiTCR with a Q25 quality threshold and the strictest error-elimination algorithm. Lower-bound total TCR beta diversity was estimated with a nonparametric unseen species model using Euler transformation. TCRdb cleaned the public reads at Q25 with fastp, built clones with MiXCR and kept in-frame beta chains. Each record represents a unique CDR3 protein, reported with the most common genes and DNA among its rows. These V and J calls rely on TCRdb rather than the paper's analysis. In this sample the table shows roughly 1.6 million distinct CDR3 sequences, roughly 32% of which occur a single time. Of the sample, roughly 12% is held by the ten largest clones.

The CDR3 starts with the cysteine, ends with the phenylalanine, and has 15 residues. Only the CDR3 part of the read is kept: 45 bases, read in frame from the first base. V gives up 5 bases and J gives up 2 bases, and the segment between their germline ends measures 16 bases. The germline V gene encodes CDR1 SGHDN and CDR2 FVKESK. This TCR came from a woman in her twenties or thirties in good health. The rearranged segments are TRBV14 and TRBJ2-7; TRBD1 is a possible D gene, resting on 6 matching bases. The sample comprised blood. CDR3 region: CASSSLGTLTYEQYF. The nucleotides are TGTGCCAGCAGCTCATTAGGGACATTAACCTACGAGCAGTACTTC.